This TCR beta chain is drawn from a study of CD8 T cells in Susac syndrome. V was shortened by 0 bases and J by 1 base, with 8 bases between the two germline ends. The CDR3 sequence is 15 residues long. Germline-derived CDR1 and CDR2 are SGDLS and YYNGEE. Reverse transcription of about 0.5 to 1 ug RNA used random hexamers. Via MiXCR, TCRdb re-called the immunoSEQ multiplex PCR reads, giving one row per CDR3 protein. The sample contains about 150,000 distinct CDR3 sequences, just under 97% of which appear only once. The material sequenced was CD8+ T cells from PBMCs. The receptor was isolated from a human donor with multiple sclerosis. V is TRBV9 and J is TRBJ1-5; D is ambiguous. In DNA, the CDR3 is TGTGCCAGCAGCGTAGATACGGGAAGCAATCAGCCCCAGCATTTT. Translating gives CASSVDTGSNQPQHF. The entire variable domain, with the rest obtained from reference TRBV9 and TRBJ1-5, is as follows: DSGVTQTPKHLITATGQRVTLRCSPRSGDLSVYWYQQSLDQGLQFLIQYYNGEERAKGNILERFSAQQFPDLHSELNLSSLELGDSALYFCASSVDTGSNQPQHFGDGTRLSIL.